Below are 25 T cell receptor beta chains sequenced from a single sample in a study of blood T cell repertoires in COVID-19. This table comes from immunoSEQ multiplex PCR, and its TCRdb copy is limited to in-frame clones, with some not included. The table has 300,000 to 400,000 clones, under 90% seen once. The sequencing sample was made of peripheral blood. The source of these receptors is a woman younger than 45 with COVID-19, enrolled during active disease.

V gene TRBV5-1 combines with J gene TRBJ1-2, with TRBD1 identical over 9 bases. The CDR3 is 14 residues long. With V trimmed by 8 bases and J by 4 bases, 9 bases remained unmatched. Germline lookup yields CDR1 SGHRS and CDR2 YFSETQ. CDR3 sequence (DNA): TGCGCCAGTAAAGCCGGGACAGGGACCTATGGCTACACCTTC. This sequence encodes CASKAGTGTYGYTF.

This clone was observed many times. The chain carries TRBV5-1 and TRBJ1-3, with TRBD1 as a possible D gene (5 bases). This CDR3 is 17 amino acids long. Trimming removed 4 bases at V and 0 bases at J, with 17 bases between. Germline V gives CDR1 SGHRS, CDR2 YFSETQ. CDR3 region: CASSPGGPLHSGNTIYF. The CDR3 nucleotides read TGCGCCAGCAGCCCGGGGGGACCCCTCCACTCTGGAAACACCATATATTTT.

V usage is TRBV14 and J usage is TRBJ1-2; 8 bases agree with TRBD1. The V gene end was trimmed by 5 bases and the J gene end by 1 base; junction bases not matched to a gene: 9. In germline, CDR1 is SGHDN, CDR2 FVKESK. The CDR3 totals 16 residues. The CDR3 is CASSVRTGYYNYGYTF. CDR3 bases: TGTGCCAGCAGCGTCCGGACAGGGTACTATAACTATGGCTACACCTTC.

This chain joins TRBV28 and TRBJ2-5; D is perhaps TRBD2 (6 bases). CDR1 is MDHEN, CDR2 SYDVKM, per germline. The CDR3 length is 15 residues. V was cut by 3 bases and J by 1 base, with 12 bases left in between. The CDR3 is CASSFAGRPQETQYF. CDR3 DNA: TGTGCCAGCAGTTTCGCGGGGAGGCCCCAAGAGACCCAGTACTTC.

The chain uses TRBV13 and TRBJ2-1; tentative D call: TRBD2 (6 bases). CDR1 and CDR2 (germline): PRHDT, FYEKMQ (reference sequence). There are 17 residues in the CDR3. The V end was cut by 6 bases, the J end by 2 bases, with 20 bases between. The CDR3 region is CASRQRVPEGPYNEQFF. Written as DNA, the CDR3 is TGTGCCAGCAGGCAGAGGGTCCCGGAGGGCCCCTACAATGAGCAGTTCTTC. Looking up the rest from reference TRBV13 and TRBJ2-1 gives the full variable domain: AAGVIQSPRHLIKEKRETATLKCYPIPRHDTVYWYQQGPGQDPQFLISFYEKMQSDKGSIPDRFSAQQFSDYHSELNMSSLELGDSALYFCASRQRVPEGPYNEQFFGPGTRLTVL.

The chain joins TRBV4-2 to TRBJ1-3; D is unresolved. V dropped 1 base and J dropped 0 bases, with 10 bases sitting between them. This CDR3 spans 16 amino acids. Germline values: CDR1 LGHNA, CDR2 YNFKEQ. The CDR3 loop reads CASSQGRQSSGNTIYF. As DNA, the CDR3 is TGTGCCAGCAGCCAAGGTCGACAAAGCTCTGGAAACACCATATATTTT.

Points on this clone: Other DNA sequences in this specimen translate into the identical CDR3. The chain couples TRBV18 to TRBJ2-7; TRBD1 is a possible D gene (6 bases). The germline V gene encodes CDR1 KGHSH and CDR2 LQKENI. V lost 1 base and J 3 bases, leaving 7 bases between the germline ends. The CDR3 is made up of 13 amino acids. The CDR3 here is CASSPRQDYEQYF. In DNA, the CDR3 is TGTGCCAGCTCACCACGACAGGACTACGAGCAGTACTTC.

The V call is TRBV6-5, the J call TRBJ1-2; 9 positions agree with TRBD1. The CDR3 extends over 14 amino acids. The germline gives CDR1 MNHEY, CDR2 SVGAGI. V shed 5 bases and J 8 bases; nucleotides not matched to a gene: 9. CDR3 residues: CASSPLTGGVGYTF. The CDR3 region has the DNA TGTGCCAGCAGTCCCCTTACAGGGGGCGTCGGCTACACCTTC.

The sample holds one count of this clone. The chain is built from TRBV5-1 and TRBJ1-3, with 8 positions matching TRBD1. Germline V CDR1 and CDR2: SGHRS, YFSETQ. V shed 4 bases, J shed 4 bases, and the junction held 10 bases outside the gene matches. This CDR3 comprises 16 residues. The DNA of the CDR3 is TGCGCCAGCAGCCTAGGACAGGGAACTTCAGGAAACACCATATATTTT. Translated: CASSLGQGTSGNTIYF.

The V and J genes are TRBV24-1 and TRBJ2-5, with 10 bases matching TRBD1. The V and J ends lost 5 bases and 3 bases, in that order; junction bases with no gene match: 5. Germline V gives CDR1 KGHDR, CDR2 SFDVKD. The CDR3 covers 15 residues. In nucleotides, the CDR3 is TGTGCCACCAGTGGTCCCGGGACAGGGGAAGAGACCCAGTACTTC. Its protein is CATSGPGTGEETQYF.

The CDR3 here is CASSLGPETQYF. Written as DNA, the CDR3 is TGTGCCAGCAGTTTAGGGCCGGAGACCCAGTACTTC. The rearrangement links TRBV12-3 or TRBV12-4 to TRBJ2-5, with unresolved D. The CDR3 spans 12 residues. The V and J ends lost 1 base and 5 bases respectively, with 5 bases between them.

This clone was detected once. The chain has TRBV28 and TRBJ1-1; D is ambiguous. CDR1 MDHEN and CDR2 SYDVKM come from the germline V gene. The CDR3 has 12 residues. The germline V and J ends were trimmed by 6 bases and 6 bases, with 11 bases remaining between them. In DNA form, the CDR3 reads TGTGCCAGCAGCTTCAGCGTCTCTGAAGCTTTCTTT. This gives the protein CASSFSVSEAFF.

The chain is built from TRBV4-1 and TRBJ1-4; no definite D call. The CDR3 runs 15 residues. The V gene lost 0 bases and the J gene lost 7 bases, with 12 bases spanning the gap. CDR1 and CDR2 (germline): MGHRA, YSYEKL. The CDR3 loop reads CASSQDSDSFEKLFF. DNA for the CDR3: TGCGCCAGCAGCCAAGATTCCGATAGTTTTGAAAAACTGTTTTTT.

J is TRBJ2-3 and V is TRBV20-1, with D maybe TRBD2 (7 bases). Looked up from germline, CDR1 is DFQATT and CDR2 is SNEGSKA (reference sequence). The CDR3 totals 16 residues. Deletions cut 3 bases from V and 2 bases from J, with 18 bases between. The CDR3 region is CSASPRGAGTTDTQYF. Here the CDR3 DNA reads TGCAGTGCTAGTCCTCGGGGGGCAGGAACCACAGATACGCAGTATTTT.

This clone appeared a single time. The chain employs TRBV20-1 and TRBJ2-7, with no clear D. Per germline, CDR1 DFQATT and CDR2 SNEGSKA (reference sequence). The CDR3 spans 11 residues. V was trimmed by 5 bases and J by 6 bases, leaving 11 bases between them. CDR3 nucleotide sequence: TGCAGTGCTCCAGACAACTCCGAGCAGTACTTC. Its translation: CSAPDNSEQYF.

The CDR3 region is CASSQEGGSETQYF. CDR3 bases: TGTGCCAGCAGCCAAGAAGGCGGGAGCGAGACCCAGTACTTC. V usage is TRBV3-1 (or the pseudogene TRBV3-2) and J usage is TRBJ2-5, with TRBD2 matching 7 bases. Germline CDR1 reads LGHDT; CDR2 reads YNNKEL (reference sequence). Trimming removed 0 bases from V and 5 bases from J; junction bases left unmatched: 3. There are 14 residues in the CDR3.

The rearrangement uses TRBV19 and TRBJ1-1, with 9 bases that match TRBD1. Per the germline V gene, CDR1 is LNHDA and CDR2 is SQIVND (reference sequence). CDR3 length equals 14 residues. V lost 8 bases, J lost 10 bases, and 14 bases stayed unmatched. The CDR3 sequence: CASRSQEGTGRAFF. CDR3 DNA sequence: TGTGCCAGTCGGTCCCAGGAAGGGACAGGGAGAGCTTTCTTT.

The rearrangement links TRBV5-1 to TRBJ1-1; 8 bases agree with TRBD1. Germline loops: CDR1 SGHRS, CDR2 YFSETQ. The CDR3 loop spans 15 amino acids. The trim removed 2 bases at V and 4 bases at J, leaving 7 bases unmatched. The CDR3 loop is CASSFIGQGGTEAFF. The CDR3 DNA sequence: TGCGCCAGCAGCTTTATCGGACAGGGTGGCACTGAAGCTTTCTTT. The entire variable domain, with the rest obtained from reference TRBV5-1 and TRBJ1-1, is as follows: KAGVTQTPRYLIKTRGQQVTLSCSPISGHRSVSWYQQTPGQGLQFLFEYFSETQRNKGNFPGRFSGRQFSNSRSEMNVSTLELGDSALYLCASSFIGQGGTEAFFGQGTRLTVV.

The chain uses TRBV11-2 and TRBJ1-2, with 7 bases identical to TRBD1. V shed 5 bases and J 7 bases; nucleotides not matched to a gene: 10. Germline V gene lookup returns CDR1 SGHAT and CDR2 FQNNGV. The CDR3 runs to 14 residues. The CDR3 bases are TGTGCCAGCAGCCACATCGGCACAGGGGCTGGCTACACCTTC. Protein sequence: CASSHIGTGAGYTF. Supplemented by reference TRBV11-2 and TRBJ1-2, the full variable domain reads EAGVAQSPRYKIIEKRQSVAFWCNPISGHATLYWYQQILGQGPKLLIQFQNNGVVDDSQLPKDRFSAERLKGVDSTLKIQPAKLEDSAVYLCASSHIGTGAGYTFGSGTRLTVV.

This chain's CDR3 is CASSGDWETQYF. The CDR3 DNA reads TGTGCCAGCAGCGGGGACTGGGAGACCCAGTACTTC. This chain uses TRBV9 with TRBJ2-5, with D perhaps matching TRBD2 (6 bases). The CDR3 is 12 amino acids. V was shortened by 3 bases and J by 5 bases, with 8 bases between the two germline ends. CDR1 and CDR2 (germline): SGDLS, YYNGEE.

This clone was observed a single time. The chain combines TRBV25-1 with TRBJ1-1; no reliable D call. Germline values: CDR1 MGHDK, CDR2 SYGVNS. Trimming stripped 7 bases from V and 8 bases from J, with 17 bases between. This CDR3 has 13 residues. The CDR3 DNA sequence: TGTGCCAGCAACCCCGACGGTGGAGGAGAAGCTTTCTTT. Its translation: CASNPDGGGEAFF.

The chain uses TRBV2 and TRBJ2-3, with a weak D call TRBD2 (5 bases). The germline V gene has CDR1 SNHLY and CDR2 FYNNEI. The CDR3 is made up of 16 amino acids. Trimming took 6 bases from V and 5 from J, leaving 21 bases between them. The CDR3 nucleotides read TGTGCCAGCAGACCCAGAACGAGGGCTGATGGAGATACGCAGTATTTT. Translation gives CASRPRTRADGDTQYF.

The chain recombines TRBV14 with TRBJ2-3, with D possibly being TRBD1 (6 bases). Trimming removed 1 base from V and 3 bases from J, with 11 bases in between. The CDR3 sequence is 15 residues long. Germline values: CDR1 SGHDN, CDR2 FVKESK. CDR3 region: CASSQAGVGTDTQYF. As DNA, the CDR3 is TGTGCCAGCAGCCAAGCAGGGGTGGGGACAGATACGCAGTATTTT.

About this clone: The sample has other DNA sequences that encode this CDR3 too. The chain is built from TRBV5-1 and TRBJ1-5, with D perhaps matching TRBD1 (6 bases). This CDR3 contains 14 residues. The ends were cut back, 1 base at V and 2 bases at J, with 7 bases in the middle. Germline-derived CDR1 and CDR2 are SGHRS and YFSETQ. As DNA, the CDR3 is TGCGCCAGCAGCTTGTCAGGGGGCAATCAGCCCCAGCATTTT. Translation: CASSLSGGNQPQHF. Complete variable domain (other parts from reference TRBV5-1 and TRBJ1-5): KAGVTQTPRYLIKTRGQQVTLSCSPISGHRSVSWYQQTPGQGLQFLFEYFSETQRNKGNFPGRFSGRQFSNSRSEMNVSTLELGDSALYLCASSLSGGNQPQHFGDGTRLSIL.

Details on this clone: The identical CDR3 is also encoded by other nucleotide sequences in the sample. J is TRBJ2-7 and V is TRBV10-2, with 7 bases that match TRBD2. The germline gives CDR1 WSHSY, CDR2 SAAADI. The CDR3 has 15 amino acids. Trimming removed 7 bases from V and 2 bases from J; junction bases left unmatched: 11. CDR3 bases: TGCGCCAGCAACCAGGGAGGGAGCGGCCCCTACGAGCAGTACTTC. Translation gives CASNQGGSGPYEQYF.